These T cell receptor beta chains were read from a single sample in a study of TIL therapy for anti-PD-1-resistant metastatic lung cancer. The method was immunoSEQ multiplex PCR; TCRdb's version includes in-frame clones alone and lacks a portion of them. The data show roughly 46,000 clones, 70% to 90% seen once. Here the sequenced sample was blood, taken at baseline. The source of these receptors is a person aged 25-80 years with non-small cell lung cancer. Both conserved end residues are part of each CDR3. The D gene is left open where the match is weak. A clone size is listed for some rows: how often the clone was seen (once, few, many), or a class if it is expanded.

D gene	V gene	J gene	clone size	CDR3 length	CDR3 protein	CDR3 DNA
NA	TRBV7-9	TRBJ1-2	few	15	CASSLGGVRNYGYTF	TGTGCCAGCAGCTTAGGGGGGGTCCGAAACTATGGCTACACCTTC
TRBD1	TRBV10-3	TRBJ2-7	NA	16	CAISEPMTGKSYEQYF	TGTGCCATCAGTGAGCCGATGACAGGGAAAAGCTACGAGCAGTACTTC
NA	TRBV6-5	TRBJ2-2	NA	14	CASCWQGNTGELFF	TGTGCCAGCTGCTGGCAGGGGAACACCGGGGAGCTGTTTTTT
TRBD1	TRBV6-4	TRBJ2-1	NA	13	CATGTGGHNEQFF	TGTGCCACCGGGACAGGGGGGCACAATGAGCAGTTCTTC
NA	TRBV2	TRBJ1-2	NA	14	CASSDQGVRDGYTF	TGTGCCAGCAGTGACCAAGGGGTCAGGGATGGCTACACCTTC
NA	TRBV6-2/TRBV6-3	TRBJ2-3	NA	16	CASSYPSGEGTDTQYF	TGTGCCAGCAGTTACCCGTCAGGGGAGGGCACAGATACGCAGTATTTT
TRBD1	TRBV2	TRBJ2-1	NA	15	CASTPEQGAYNEQFF	TGTGCCAGCACCCCCGAACAGGGGGCTTACAATGAGCAGTTCTTC
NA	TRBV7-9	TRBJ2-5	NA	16	CASSLVAGGGKETQYF	TGTGCCAGCAGCTTAGTGGCGGGCGGGGGCAAAGAGACCCAGTACTTC
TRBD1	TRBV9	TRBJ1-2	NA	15	CASSEGQALNYGYTF	TGTGCCAGCAGCGAAGGACAGGCACTTAACTATGGCTACACCTTC
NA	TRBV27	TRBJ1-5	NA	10	CASRGQPQHF	TGTGCCAGCAGGGGTCAGCCCCAGCATTTT
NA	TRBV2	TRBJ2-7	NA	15	CASSETPALSYEQYF	TGTGCCAGCAGTGAAACCCCAGCTCTAAGCTACGAGCAGTACTTC
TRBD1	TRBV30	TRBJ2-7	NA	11	CAWSYRDRQFF	TGTGCCTGGAGTTACCGGGACAGGCAATTCTTC
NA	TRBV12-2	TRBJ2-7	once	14	CASRLNSALDEQYF	TGTGCAAGTCGCCTCAATAGCGCCCTGGACGAGCAGTACTTC
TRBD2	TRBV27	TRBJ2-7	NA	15	CASSEGLAGAKEQYF	TGTGCCAGCAGTGAAGGACTAGCGGGAGCTAAGGAGCAGTACTTC
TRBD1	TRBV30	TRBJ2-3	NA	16	CAWSNRDRVLTDTQYF	TGTGCCTGGAGTAACCGGGACAGGGTACTCACAGATACGCAGTATTTT
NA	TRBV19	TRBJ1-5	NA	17	CASSILGGGNLNQPQHF	TGTGCCAGTAGTATTCTTGGAGGAGGGAATCTCAATCAGCCCCAGCATTTT
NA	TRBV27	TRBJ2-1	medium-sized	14	CASSPGVGYNEQFF	TGTGCCAGCAGCCCCGGGGTCGGTTACAATGAGCAGTTCTTC
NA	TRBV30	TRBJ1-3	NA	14	CAWSLRQAGNTIYF	TGTGCCTGGAGTCTCCGACAAGCTGGAAACACCATATATTTT
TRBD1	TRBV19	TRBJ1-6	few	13	CASRGQGASPLHF	TGTGCCAGTAGGGGGCAGGGGGCTTCACCCCTCCACTTT